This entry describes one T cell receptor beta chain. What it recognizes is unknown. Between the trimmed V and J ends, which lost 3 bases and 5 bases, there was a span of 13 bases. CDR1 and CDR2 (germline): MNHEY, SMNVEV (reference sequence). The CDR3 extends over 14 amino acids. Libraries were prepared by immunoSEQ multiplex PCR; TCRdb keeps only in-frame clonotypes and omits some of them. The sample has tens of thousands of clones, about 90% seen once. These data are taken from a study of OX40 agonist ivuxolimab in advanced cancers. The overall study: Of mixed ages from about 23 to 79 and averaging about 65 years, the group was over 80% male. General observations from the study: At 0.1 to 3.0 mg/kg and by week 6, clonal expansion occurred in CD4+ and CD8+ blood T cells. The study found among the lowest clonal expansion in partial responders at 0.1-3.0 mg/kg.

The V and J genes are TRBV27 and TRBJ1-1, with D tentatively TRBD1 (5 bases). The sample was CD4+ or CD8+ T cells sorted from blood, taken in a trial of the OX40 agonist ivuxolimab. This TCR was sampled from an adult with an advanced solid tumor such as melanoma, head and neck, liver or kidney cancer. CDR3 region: CASSFSGRGTEAFF. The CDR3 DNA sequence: TGTGCCAGCAGTTTTTCGGGGCGGGGAACTGAAGCTTTCTTT.